This T cell receptor (beta chain) emerged from a study of blood T cell repertoires in COVID-19. Study members were between about 18 and 95 years old and lived in about two dozen US regions. Someone with COVID-19 had been met by exposed participants within 2 weeks before study entry. Germline CDR1 ENHRY, CDR2 SYGVKD. After removal of 4 bases from V and 3 bases from J, the junction contained 10 bases not matched to a gene. The CDR3 sequence is 17 residues long. Repertoires were generated with immunoSEQ multiplex PCR, while TCRdb's copy carries only in-frame clones and drops some. The table has 120,000 to 150,000 clones, about four fifths seen once.

The specimen was PBMCs or T cells enriched from blood (not recorded which). The V and J genes are TRBV10-3 and TRBJ2-1, with 9 bases that match TRBD2. The receptor was isolated from a woman aged 50 to 65 who had been exposed to COVID-19. In DNA form, the CDR3 reads TGTGCCATCAGTGTAGTGGGGGGACTAGCAGGCTACAATGAGCAGTTCTTC. This gives the protein CAISVVGGLAGYNEQFF.